The 32 T cell receptor beta chains in this list originate from one sample, sequenced in a study of Ad26.COV2.S vaccination and SARS-CoV-2 variants. The table came from immunoSEQ multiplex PCR; TCRdb's copy has only in-frame clones and leaves some out. The table includes around 300,000 clones, approximately 86% detected once. Documented treatment: around 19 received Ad26.COV2.S at low or high dose, single or two shots; a few received placebo; per-sample allocation not given. Collection of the samples took place on day 63 after the first injection of vaccine or placebo. The sample was peripheral blood, taken in a trial of Ad26.COV2.S vaccine versus placebo. Receptor source: a person between 18 and 60 years old who received the Ad26.COV2.S COVID-19 vaccine or a placebo.

V gene TRBV27 combines with J gene TRBJ1-5, with TRBD1 as a possible D gene (5 bases). This CDR3 has 16 amino acids. V was trimmed by 5 bases and J by 0 bases, leaving 14 bases between them. The V gene's germline CDR1 is MNHEY and CDR2 SMNVEV (reference sequence). This CDR3 is CASSPSSGLSNQPQHF. The CDR3 DNA is TGTGCCAGCAGTCCCTCCTCGGGGCTTAGCAATCAGCCCCAGCATTTT.

In its sample, this clone was seen once. The rearrangement uses TRBV6-5 and TRBJ2-7, with D possibly TRBD2 on 5 matching bases. V was trimmed by 8 bases and J by 2 bases, leaving 13 bases between them. This CDR3 has 13 residues. Germline CDR1 reads MNHEY; CDR2 reads SVGAGI. The CDR3 DNA reads TGTGCCAGCCCGAGGGCGGTAGCCTACGAGCAGTACTTC. Its protein is CASPRAVAYEQYF.

This rearrangement joins TRBV7-2 to TRBJ1-6; D is undetermined. Germline V lookup: CDR1 SGHTA, CDR2 FQGNSA. Trimming stripped 1 base from V and 5 bases from J, with 6 bases between. This CDR3 spans 14 amino acids. CDR3 in amino acids: CASSLGPDNSPLHF. The CDR3 DNA is TGTGCCAGCAGCTTAGGACCAGATAATTCACCCCTCCACTTT. Supplemented by reference TRBV7-2 and TRBJ1-6, the full variable domain reads GAGVSQSPSNKVTEKGKDVELRCDPISGHTALYWYRQSLGQGLEFLIYFQGNSAPDKSGLPSDRFSAERTGGSVSTLTIQRTQQEDSAVYLCASSLGPDNSPLHFGNGTRLTVT.

The V and J genes are TRBV11-2 and TRBJ2-3; TRBD2 agrees at 9 bases. From germline, CDR1 is SGHAT and CDR2 FQNNGV. V was pared by 1 base and J by 7 bases, with 9 bases of the junction left unmatched. This CDR3 contains 16 residues. The CDR3 loop reads CASSLVLAGGPHTQYF. DNA for the CDR3: TGTGCCAGCAGCTTAGTATTGGCGGGAGGGCCACATACGCAGTATTTT.

CDR3 loop: CASSLPTSGSSTDTQYF. The CDR3 bases are TGTGCCAGCAGCCTACCGACTAGCGGGTCTAGCACAGATACGCAGTATTTT. The rearrangement joins TRBV28 to TRBJ2-3; 10 nucleotides match TRBD2. Trimming cost V 6 bases and J 0 bases; bases outside gene matches: 9. CDR1 is MDHEN and CDR2 is SYDVKM in the germline V gene. The CDR3 covers 17 residues.

This clone was observed once. Other DNA sequences in the same sample also yield this CDR3. The chain carries TRBV5-6 and TRBJ2-7; D uncertain. Trimming stripped 4 bases from V and 2 bases from J, with 7 bases between. The CDR3 has 12 amino acids. The germline CDR1 and CDR2 sequences are SGHDT and YYEEEE. The chain's CDR3 is CASSLTAYEQYF. DNA of the CDR3: TGTGCCAGCAGCCTCACGGCCTACGAGCAGTACTTC.

The chain employs TRBV6-4 and TRBJ1-3; D is unresolved. CDR3 size: 14 residues. CDR1 MRHNA and CDR2 SNTAGT come from the germline V gene. Trimming removed 2 bases from V and 0 bases from J, with 5 bases in between. In DNA, the CDR3 is TGTGCCAGCAGTGACGTTCGCTCTGGAAACACCATATATTTT. Amino acids: CASSDVRSGNTIYF.

The rearrangement uses TRBV24-1 and TRBJ1-1; weak D call: TRBD1 (5 bases). Trimming took 5 bases from V and 7 from J, leaving 10 bases between them. The CDR3 sequence is 12 residues long. From germline, CDR1 is KGHDR and CDR2 SFDVKD. In DNA, the CDR3 is TGTGCCACCAGTGGAGGGGTAGGTGAAGCTTTCTTT. The encoded protein is CATSGGVGEAFF.

This chain connects TRBV19 to TRBJ1-1; tentatively, D is TRBD1 (6 bases). Germline-derived CDR1 and CDR2 are LNHDA and SQIVND (reference sequence). The CDR3 covers 15 residues. The V end was cut by 7 bases, the J end by 1 base, with 16 bases between. In nucleotides, the CDR3 is TGTGCCAGTATTTTGGGACAAGGCCCGAACACTGAAGCTTTCTTT. It is translated as CASILGQGPNTEAFF. Based on the CDR3 plus reference TRBV19 and TRBJ1-1, the full variable domain is DGGITQSPKYLFRKEGQNVTLSCEQNLNHDAMYWYRQDPGQGLRLIYYSQIVNDFQKGDIAEGYSVSREKKESFPLTVTSAQKNPTAFYLCASILGQGPNTEAFFGQGTRLTVV.

V usage is TRBV10-3 and J usage is TRBJ2-1, with 8 bases matching TRBD1. This CDR3 has 13 amino acids. Unmatched junction bases numbered 3, after V lost 3 bases and J lost 8 bases. Germline assignment: CDR1 ENHRY and CDR2 SYGVKD. CDR3 amino acids: CAISDPGGDEQFF. The CDR3 nucleotides read TGTGCCATCAGTGATCCAGGGGGCGATGAGCAGTTCTTC.

About this clone itself: The sample contains more than one DNA sequence encoding this CDR3. V and J are TRBV5-1 and TRBJ2-1; maybe TRBD1 (6 bases). The CDR3 is made up of 16 amino acids. Trimming removed 0 bases at V and 2 bases at J, with 12 bases between. Germline CDR1 is SGHRS and CDR2 is YFSETQ. The CDR3 DNA reads TGCGCCAGCAGCTTGGCCGGGACACAAACCTACAATGAGCAGTTCTTC. It encodes CASSLAGTQTYNEQFF.

This clone occurred once. The chain recombines TRBV6-1 with TRBJ1-1, with D possibly TRBD1 on 6 matching bases. This CDR3 is 14 amino acids long. CDR1 is MNHNS, CDR2 SASEGT, per germline. V gave up 2 bases and J gave up 5 bases, with 12 bases separating them. In DNA form, the CDR3 reads TGTGCCAGCAGTGAATATCAGGGGCTGACTGAAGCTTTCTTT. It encodes CASSEYQGLTEAFF.

This clone has only one observation. V is TRBV7-3 and J is TRBJ2-1; D may be TRBD2 (5 bases). The CDR3 covers 16 residues. Trimming stripped 5 bases from V and 0 bases from J, with 14 bases between. CDR1 and CDR2 (germline): SGHTA, FQGTGA. The CDR3 region has the DNA TGTGCCAGCAGCCTCCAAGGGCGGGCCTCCTACAATGAGCAGTTCTTC. Translation: CASSLQGRASYNEQFF.

This clone occurred a few times. The chain recombines TRBV19 with TRBJ1-5; TRBD1 might be the D (5 bases). Germline-derived CDR1 and CDR2 are LNHDA and SQIVND (reference sequence). V dropped 6 bases and J dropped 5 bases, with 17 bases sitting between them. The CDR3 covers 15 residues. Written as DNA, the CDR3 is TGTGCCAGTAGCTCCAGGGTAAGGGGCGATCAGCCCCAGCATTTT. Its protein is CASSSRVRGDQPQHF. Full variable domain (rest looked up from reference TRBV19 and TRBJ1-5): DGGITQSPKYLFRKEGQNVTLSCEQNLNHDAMYWYRQDPGQGLRLIYYSQIVNDFQKGDIAEGYSVSREKKESFPLTVTSAQKNPTAFYLCASSSRVRGDQPQHFGDGTRLSIL.

This clone appeared once. V usage is TRBV7-2 and J usage is TRBJ2-7, with 8 positions matching TRBD2. CDR3 length: 17 amino acids. The germline gives CDR1 SGHTA, CDR2 FQGNSA. V trimming: 4 bases; J trimming: 3 bases; junction bases outside the gene matches: 14. DNA of the CDR3: TGTGCCAGCAGCTCCCAAGTCGGGGGGGGTCCCCACTACGAGCAGTACTTC. Its protein product is CASSSQVGGGPHYEQYF.

The chain has TRBV7-9 and TRBJ2-7; D is unclear. This CDR3 is 12 amino acids long. V gave up 2 bases and J gave up 7 bases, with 9 bases separating them. Germline V CDR1 and CDR2: SEHNR, FQNEAQ (reference sequence). The CDR3 bases are TGTGCCAGCAGCTTAAGTACGGCGGAGCAGTACTTC. Its translation is CASSLSTAEQYF.

The chain carries TRBV4-2 and TRBJ1-5; tentative D call: TRBD1 (5 bases). The V and J ends lost 3 bases and 0 bases respectively, with 18 bases between them. The CDR3 runs to 18 residues. Germline V lookup: CDR1 LGHNA, CDR2 YNFKEQ. The CDR3 DNA is TGTGCCAGCAGCCATTCTCGACCCCCAGGGTATAGCAATCAGCCCCAGCATTTT. Residues: CASSHSRPPGYSNQPQHF.

The chain combines TRBV6-2 or TRBV6-3 with TRBJ1-2, with 10 bases identical to TRBD1. After removal of 6 bases from V and 4 bases from J, the junction contained 5 bases not matched to a gene. The length of the CDR3 is 14 residues. Looked up from germline, CDR1 is MNHEY and CDR2 is SVGEGT. The CDR3 DNA sequence: TGTGCCAGCAGCACCGGGACAGGGGCCTATGGCTACACCTTC. This encodes CASSTGTGAYGYTF.

The chain couples TRBV11-3 to TRBJ2-7, with D hard to call. Trimming removed 0 bases from V and 2 bases from J, with 5 bases in between. Germline V gene data show CDR1 as SGHNT and CDR2 as YENEEA. The CDR3 loop spans 13 amino acids. CDR3 sequence reads: CASSLESTYEQYF. DNA of the CDR3: TGTGCCAGCAGCTTAGAGAGTACCTACGAGCAGTACTTC.

As regards this clone: Other DNA sequences in the same sample also yield this CDR3. V gene TRBV19 combines with J gene TRBJ2-1; D not resolved. The ends were cut back, 3 bases at V and 0 bases at J, with 9 bases in the middle. Germline V CDR1 and CDR2: LNHDA, SQIVND (reference sequence). The CDR3 covers 15 residues. The CDR3 sequence is CASSIRSGSYNEQFF. The CDR3, as DNA: TGTGCCAGTAGTATTAGGTCGGGCTCCTACAATGAGCAGTTCTTC.

V and J are TRBV10-3 and TRBJ1-1; D call uncertain. The germline V gene has CDR1 ENHRY and CDR2 SYGVKD. The CDR3 covers 12 residues. Trimming removed 0 bases at V and 11 bases at J, with 10 bases between. Written as DNA, the CDR3 is TGTGCCATCAGTGAGTCGCCCCTGCAGGCTTTCTTT. Translation: CAISESPLQAFF.

Concerning this clone: Other DNA sequences in this sample translate to the same CDR3. The chain carries TRBV18 and TRBJ2-3; 15 positions match TRBD2. CDR1 is KGHSH, CDR2 LQKENI, per germline. The CDR3 is 16 residues long. V gave up 3 bases and J gave up 3 bases; unmatched junction bases: 1. The CDR3 region is CASSPGLAGGTDTQYF. In DNA form, the CDR3 reads TGTGCCAGCTCACCTGGACTAGCGGGAGGGACAGATACGCAGTATTTT. Combining the CDR3 with reference TRBV18 and TRBJ2-3 gives the whole variable domain NAGVMQNPRHLVRRRGQEARLRCSPMKGHSHVYWYRQLPEEGLKFMVYLQKENIIDESGMPKERFSAEFPKEGPSILRIQQVVRGDSAAYFCASSPGLAGGTDTQYFGPGTRLTVL.

J is TRBJ1-1 and V is TRBV5-4; D remains ambiguous. CDR1 is SGHNT, CDR2 YYREEE, per germline (reference sequence). This CDR3 comprises 13 residues. The germline V and J ends were trimmed by 1 base and 3 bases, with 7 bases remaining between them. DNA of the CDR3: TGTGCCAGCAGCTTGCAGGTTGACACTGAAGCTTTCTTT. It encodes CASSLQVDTEAFF. The whole variable domain, remainder taken from reference TRBV5-4 and TRBJ1-1, is ETGVTQSPTHLIKTRGQQVTLRCSSQSGHNTVSWYQQALGQGPQFIFQYYREEENGRGNFPPRFSGLQFPNYSSELNVNALELDDSALYLCASSLQVDTEAFFGQGTRLTVV.

This clone was counted a single time. This sequence joins TRBV6-2 or TRBV6-3 and TRBJ1-4, with 11 bases lining up with TRBD1. The CDR3 is 15 amino acids. Trimming took 4 bases from V and 7 from J; bases not matched to a gene: 5. Per germline, CDR1 MNHEY and CDR2 SVGEGT. The CDR3 nucleotides read TGTGCCAGCAGTTGGACAGGGGGCCAAAGTGAAAAACTGTTTTTT. Its protein product is CASSWTGGQSEKLFF.

The table lists this clone with a few counts. The CDR3 is CASSFLGNQPQHF. For the CDR3, the DNA is TGTGCCAGCAGTTTTTTGGGCAATCAGCCCCAGCATTTT. The rearrangement joins TRBV27 to TRBJ1-5; unclear D gene. The V end was cut by 3 bases, the J end by 2 bases, with 5 bases between. The CDR3 runs 13 residues. Germline CDR1 MNHEY, CDR2 SMNVEV (reference sequence).

J is TRBJ2-3 and V is TRBV11-3; no definite D call. Per germline, CDR1 SGHNT and CDR2 YENEEA. V lost 1 base and J lost 0, with 8 bases in between. This CDR3 is 15 amino acids long. CDR3 in amino acids: CASSLAGFSTDTQYF. The CDR3 DNA sequence: TGTGCCAGCAGCTTAGCGGGCTTTAGCACAGATACGCAGTATTTT.

This chain links TRBV28 with TRBJ2-7; D assignment may be TRBD1 or TRBD2 (5 bases each). CDR1 and CDR2 from the germline V gene are MDHEN and SYDVKM. Trimming left V 3 bases short and J 3 bases short, with 9 bases between. This CDR3 is built from 13 residues. The CDR3 sequence is CASSFGTYYEQYF. Here the CDR3 DNA reads TGTGCCAGCAGTTTCGGGACCTACTACGAGCAGTACTTC. The full variable domain, its missing parts supplied by reference TRBV28 and TRBJ2-7, is DVKVTQSSRYLVKRTGEKVFLECVQDMDHENMFWYRQDPGLGLRLIYFSYDVKMKEKGDIPEGYSVSREKKERFSLILESASTNQTSMYLCASSFGTYYEQYFGPGTRLTVT.

In its sample, this clone was seen once. J is TRBJ2-7 and V is TRBV19; the match to TRBD2 covers 7 bases. CDR3 length equals 12 residues. Looked up from germline, CDR1 is LNHDA and CDR2 is SQIVND (reference sequence). V lost 10 bases, J lost 6 bases, and 9 bases stayed unmatched. CDR3 in DNA: TGTGCCACCCGGGGGGTTTGGGGCGAGCAGTACTTC. Its translation is CATRGVWGEQYF.

As concerns this clone: This CDR3 is also generated by other DNA sequences in the sample. V is TRBV11-2 and J is TRBJ2-7; no clear D gene. CDR3 length: 11 residues. Germline V gives CDR1 SGHAT, CDR2 FQNNGV. Trimming took 3 bases from V and 6 from J, leaving 6 bases between them. CDR3: CASSLWGEQYF. Written as DNA, the CDR3 is TGTGCCAGCAGCTTGTGGGGCGAGCAGTACTTC.

J is TRBJ2-1 and V is TRBV6-5; D unresolved. CDR1 is MNHEY and CDR2 is SVGAGI in the germline V gene. The ends were cut back, 8 bases at V and 0 bases at J, with 8 bases in the middle. This CDR3 has 13 residues. The CDR3 region has the DNA TGTGCCAGCCGGCCGGGCTCCTACAATGAGCAGTTCTTC. This translates into CASRPGSYNEQFF.

This chain connects TRBV9 to TRBJ1-2; D unresolved. Germline CDR1 is SGDLS and CDR2 is YYNGEE. V lost 0 bases, J lost 2 bases, and 8 bases lay in between. This CDR3 spans 14 amino acids. This chain's CDR3 is CASSVAAANYGYTF. The CDR3 nucleotides are TGTGCCAGCAGCGTAGCGGCAGCGAACTATGGCTACACCTTC.

The chain couples TRBV2 to TRBJ2-3, with D possibly TRBD1 on 5 matching bases. CDR1 is SNHLY and CDR2 is FYNNEI in the germline V gene. The CDR3 sequence is 15 residues long. V was clipped by 3 bases and J by 0 bases, with 10 bases between them. CDR3 in amino acids: CASSDWAGSTDTQYF. The CDR3 nucleotides are TGTGCCAGCAGTGATTGGGCAGGGAGCACAGATACGCAGTATTTT.